These T cell receptor beta chains were read from a single sample in a study of blood T cell repertoires in COVID-19. Produced via immunoSEQ multiplex PCR; TCRdb's table is partial and in-frame only. The sample has about 200,000 clones, roughly 91% seen once. The sample was peripheral blood. These receptors originate from a human donor in a cohort sampled during active COVID-19. Both conserved end residues are part of each CDR3. The D gene is left open where the match is weak. The size of a clone is reported for some rows only, either as once, few or many, or as a class for expanded clones.

- | TRBJ1-2 | TRBV7-2 | - | TGTGCCAGCAGCTTATCTAGAGGGTGGAAGAACTATGGCTACACCTTC | CASSLSRGWKNYGYTF
- | TRBJ1-6 | TRBV12-3/TRBV12-4 | - | TGTGCCAGCAGTTTGGGGAGAGCCTCACCCCTCCACTTT | CASSLGRASPLHF
TRBD1 | TRBJ1-1 | TRBV20-1 | few | TGCAGTGCTAGTGGGGACAGGGCTGCTGAAGCTTTCTTT | CSASGDRAAEAFF
TRBD1 | TRBJ1-2 | TRBV28 | - | TGTGCCAGCAGTACACCGACAGGGCGATATGGCTACACCTTC | CASSTPTGRYGYTF
TRBD2 | TRBJ2-2 | TRBV5-1 | - | TGCGCCAGCAGCCATTCTCGCGGGAGCGCGAACACCGGGGAGCTGTTTTTT | CASSHSRGSANTGELFF
TRBD2 | TRBJ2-1 | TRBV27 | once | TGTGCCAGCAGTTTTGTGTCTAGCGGGAGTATTGAGCAGTTCTTC | CASSFVSSGSIEQFF
TRBD1 | TRBJ1-6 | TRBV7-9 | few | TGTGCCAGCAGCCCCCCCGGGACAGTAAATTCACCCCTCCACTTT | CASSPPGTVNSPLHF
- | TRBJ2-7 | TRBV4-3 | once | TGCGCCAGCAGCCAAGATCAGGGAAACTACGAGCAGTACTTC | CASSQDQGNYEQYF
- | TRBJ1-5 | TRBV19 | - | TGTGCCAGTAGTCGGTCACCTAGCAATCAGCCCCAGCATTTT | CASSRSPSNQPQHF
- | TRBJ2-5 | TRBV19 | - | TGTGCCAGTAGTACCACGGGGGCCCAGTACTTC | CASSTTGAQYF
- | TRBJ2-1 | TRBV20-1 | - | TGCAGTGCCGTGGGGGCAGGTGAGCAGTTCTTC | CSAVGAGEQFF
- | TRBJ2-1 | TRBV5-8 | - | TGTGCCAGCAGCGCCCAAGGGGCGGGAAATGAGCAGTTCTTC | CASSAQGAGNEQFF
TRBD1 | TRBJ1-1 | TRBV6-6 | - | TGTGCCAGCACCCCCAGGGGGCGAGTGGGCACTGAAGCTTTCTTT | CASTPRGRVGTEAFF
TRBD1 | TRBJ2-7 | TRBV19 | - | TGTGCCAGTAGTTCCGGGACAGGTATAAGGAACGAGCAGTACTTC | CASSSGTGIRNEQYF
- | TRBJ2-1 | TRBV19 | - | TGTGCCAGTAGTATAAGCGCTAACTATGAGCAGTTCTTC | CASSISANYEQFF
- | TRBJ1-2 | TRBV27 | - | TGTGCCAGCAGTTTATCCGCGAGCTATGGCTACACCTTC | CASSLSASYGYTF
- | TRBJ1-5 | TRBV7-8 | - | TGTGCCAGCAGCTCAGGGAGGAATCAGCCCCAGCATTTT | CASSSGRNQPQHF
- | TRBJ1-1 | TRBV12-3/TRBV12-4 | - | TGTGCCAGCAGTTTAGCAGGGGGTCCTGAAGCTTTCTTT | CASSLAGGPEAFF
TRBD2 | TRBJ2-1 | TRBV5-1 | - | TGCGCCAGCAGCTTGTGGGGGACTAGCGGGAACAATGAGCAGTTCTTC | CASSLWGTSGNNEQFF
TRBD2 | TRBJ2-7 | TRBV5-1 | once | TGCGCCAGCGGGGGAGGAAGTAGCGGGACGGGATACGAGCAGTACTTC | CASGGGSSGTGYEQYF
TRBD1 | TRBJ2-7 | TRBV5-4 | - | TGTGCCAGCAGCTCAAGGACAGGGGCACTCTACGAGCAGTACTTC | CASSSRTGALYEQYF
- | TRBJ1-2 | TRBV6-1 | once | TGTGCCAGCAGTGAAGCGTGGCAGGCGTGGATCTATGGCTACACCTTC | CASSEAWQAWIYGYTF
TRBD2 | TRBJ2-5 | TRBV19 | - | TGTGCCAGTAGTCTAGCGGGATTCCAAGAGACCCAGTACTTC | CASSLAGFQETQYF
- | TRBJ1-4 | TRBV12-5 | - | TGTGCTAGTGGTCCAGGGTGGAGCGAAAAACTGTTTTTT | CASGPGWSEKLFF
- | TRBJ2-2 | TRBV10-3 | - | TGTGCCATCAGTGAGCCCCGGGACATACCACTAGCGCCCAACTCCGGGGAGCTGTTTTTT | CAISEPRDIPLAPNSGELFF
- | TRBJ1-1 | TRBV13 | - | TGTGCCAGCAGCCGTACAGGTTCGGCTGAAGCTTTCTTT | CASSRTGSAEAFF
TRBD2 | TRBJ2-3 | TRBV19 | - | TGTGCCAGTAGTGCGCTAGCGGGAGGGCCAGGTGATACGCAGTATTTT | CASSALAGGPGDTQYF
TRBD1 | TRBJ2-2 | TRBV9 | - | TGTGCCAGCAGCATACGACAGGGAACTGGGGAGCTGTTTTTT | CASSIRQGTGELFF
TRBD1 | TRBJ1-3 | TRBV19 | once | TGTGCCAGTCGAAGGGACAGGAGCTCTGGAAACACCATATATTTT | CASRRDRSSGNTIYF
TRBD1 | TRBJ2-6 | TRBV5-4 | once | TGTGCCAGCAGCTTAGGTCAGGGGGCGAAGGGTACTGGGGCCAACGTCCTGACTTTC | CASSLGQGAKGTGANVLTF
- | TRBJ1-5 | TRBV7-8 | - | TGTGCCAGCAGCTCACAGGAAAATCAGCCCCAGCATTTT | CASSSQENQPQHF
TRBD1 | TRBJ1-5 | TRBV2 | once | TGTGCCAGCACGACGAGGGACAGGGAACAGCCCCAGCATTTT | CASTTRDREQPQHF
- | TRBJ2-7 | TRBV28 | - | TGTGCCAGCAGTTATAGACAGCTCTCCGACTACGAGCAGTACTTC | CASSYRQLSDYEQYF
- | TRBJ2-7 | TRBV5-8 | - | TGTGCCAGCAACCGGGACACCAGTTACGAGCAGTACTTC | CASNRDTSYEQYF
TRBD2 | TRBJ2-3 | TRBV6-2/TRBV6-3 | - | TGTGCCAGCAGTTACGGACTAGCGGGGGGCTCAGATACGCAGTATTTT | CASSYGLAGGSDTQYF
TRBD2 | TRBJ2-1 | TRBV7-8 | once | TGTGCCAGCAGCCCCGGGACTAGCGGGAGTACAAGGGGGTACAATGAGCAGTTCTTC | CASSPGTSGSTRGYNEQFF
TRBD2 | TRBJ2-3 | TRBV9 | once | TGTGCCAGCAGCGTAGGGGTAGCGGGAGTAGGGACAGATACGCAGTATTTT | CASSVGVAGVGTDTQYF
- | TRBJ2-7 | TRBV4-2 | once | TGTGCCAGCAGCCAAGTGAATAGCGCGGGCTACGAGCAGTACTTC | CASSQVNSAGYEQYF
- | TRBJ2-3 | TRBV29-1 | - | TGCAGCGTTGAGAGAGAGACAGATACGCAGTATTTT | CSVERETDTQYF
- | TRBJ2-5 | TRBV13 | - | TGTGCCAGCAGATACCAGGGTGGCCAGGCCCAGTACTTC | CASRYQGGQAQYF
TRBD2 | TRBJ2-7 | TRBV6-6 | once | TGTGCCAGCAGTACGACCAGCGGGAGGAGGTCCTACGAGCAGTACTTC | CASSTTSGRRSYEQYF
TRBD2 | TRBJ2-2 | TRBV7-9 | - | TGTGCCAGCAGCCCGAGACTAGCCGCGAACACCGGGGAGCTGTTTTTT | CASSPRLAANTGELFF
- | TRBJ2-2 | TRBV4-3 | - | TGCGCCAGCAGCCCGCATCGGACAGGGGAGCTGTTTTTT | CASSPHRTGELFF
TRBD1 | TRBJ2-7 | TRBV9 | - | TGTGCCAGCAGCGCCCAGGACAGGGGGAACAACGAGCAGTACTTC | CASSAQDRGNNEQYF
TRBD2 | TRBJ2-7 | TRBV30 | - | TGTGCCTGGAGTGGGGTATCGGGTAGCGGGGTAGCCTACGAGCAGTACTTC | CAWSGVSGSGVAYEQYF
TRBD2 | TRBJ2-1 | TRBV6-2/TRBV6-3 | - | TGTGCCAGCAGTTCAGCGGGGGTTTACAATGAGCAGTTCTTC | CASSSAGVYNEQFF
- | TRBJ2-1 | TRBV28 | - | TGTGCCAGCAGTTTACTTACTCTAGCGATAACCTACAATGAGCAGTTCTTC | CASSLLTLAITYNEQFF
TRBD2 | TRBJ2-1 | TRBV28 | - | TGTGCCAGCAGTTTCCCGACTAGCGGGAGGAGGACAAGGGACAATGAGCAGTTCTTC | CASSFPTSGRRTRDNEQFF
TRBD1 | TRBJ1-2 | TRBV25-1 | - | TGTGCCAGCAGTGATAGTTGGACAGGGAGATATGGCTACACCTTC | CASSDSWTGRYGYTF
- | TRBJ1-1 | TRBV3-1/TRBV3-2 | - | TGTGCCAGCAGCATCAGTGAGAACACTGAAGCTTTCTTT | CASSISENTEAFF
- | TRBJ2-3 | TRBV3-1/TRBV3-2 | - | TGTGCCAGCAGCAAGCGGGCCGGCACAGATACGCAGTATTTT | CASSKRAGTDTQYF
- | TRBJ2-2 | TRBV7-9 | - | TGTGCCAGCAGCGTACCATGGAGAATCGGGGAGCTGTTTTTT | CASSVPWRIGELFF
- | TRBJ2-1 | TRBV24-1 | - | TGTGCCACCAGTGCGAAAGTTACGAGAGAGCAGTTCTTC | CATSAKVTREQFF
TRBD1 | TRBJ1-4 | TRBV6-2/TRBV6-3 | - | TGTGCCAGCAGTTCGGAACAGGGGAGAGGTGAAAAACTGTTTTTT | CASSSEQGRGEKLFF